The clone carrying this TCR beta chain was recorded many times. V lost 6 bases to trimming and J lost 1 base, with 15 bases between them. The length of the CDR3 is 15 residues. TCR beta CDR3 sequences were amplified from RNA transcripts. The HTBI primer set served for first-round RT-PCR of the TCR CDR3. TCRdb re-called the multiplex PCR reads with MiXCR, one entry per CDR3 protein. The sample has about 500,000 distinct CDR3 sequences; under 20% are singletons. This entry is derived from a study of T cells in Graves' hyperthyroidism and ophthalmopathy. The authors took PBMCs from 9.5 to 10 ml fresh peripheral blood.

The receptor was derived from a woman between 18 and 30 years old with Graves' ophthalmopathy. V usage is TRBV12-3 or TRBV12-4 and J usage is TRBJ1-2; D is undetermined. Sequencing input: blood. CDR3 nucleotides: TGTGCCAGCAGCGCCGACATCCAGATTAACTATGGCTACACCTTC. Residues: CASSADIQINYGYTF.